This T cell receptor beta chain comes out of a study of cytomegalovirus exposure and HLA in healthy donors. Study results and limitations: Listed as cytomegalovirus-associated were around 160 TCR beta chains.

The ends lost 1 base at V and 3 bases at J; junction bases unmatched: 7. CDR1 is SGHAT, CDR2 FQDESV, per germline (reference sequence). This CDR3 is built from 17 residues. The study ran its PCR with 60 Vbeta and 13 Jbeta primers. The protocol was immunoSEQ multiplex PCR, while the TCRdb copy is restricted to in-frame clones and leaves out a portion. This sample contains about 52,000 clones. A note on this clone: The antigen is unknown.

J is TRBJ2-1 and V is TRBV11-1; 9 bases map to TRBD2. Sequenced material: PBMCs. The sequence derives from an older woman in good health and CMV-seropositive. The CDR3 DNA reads TGTGCCAGCAGCTTAGGTAACGCGGGGGGGATCTACAATGAGCAGTTCTTC. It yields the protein CASSLGNAGGIYNEQFF.